This T cell receptor (beta chain) was sequenced for a study of T cells in Graves' hyperthyroidism and ophthalmopathy. Germline V gives CDR1 MDHEN, CDR2 SYDVKM. The length of the CDR3 is 14 residues. The V and J ends lost 3 bases and 6 bases, in that order; junction bases with no gene match: 6. This clonotype has ten or more counts. Its antigen is unidentified. Regions amplified from RNA transcripts were the TCR beta CDR3 regions. The HTBI primer set served for first-round RT-PCR of the TCR CDR3. TCRdb re-derived calls from the multiplex PCR reads in MiXCR, one entry per CDR3 protein. The sample consists of a few hundred thousand distinct CDR3 sequences, approximately 16% of them appearing once. Whole-study results and caveats: Ophthalmopathy could be told apart from stable hyperthyroidism with a 13 V-J model.

Sequences were obtained from blood. This chain connects TRBV28 to TRBJ2-7, with 9 nucleotides matching TRBD2. The clonotype was recovered from a woman aged 60-75 years with Graves' ophthalmopathy. This CDR3 reads CASSLLAGVLEQYF. The CDR3 DNA reads as TGTGCCAGCAGTTTGTTAGCGGGGGTACTCGAGCAGTACTTC.